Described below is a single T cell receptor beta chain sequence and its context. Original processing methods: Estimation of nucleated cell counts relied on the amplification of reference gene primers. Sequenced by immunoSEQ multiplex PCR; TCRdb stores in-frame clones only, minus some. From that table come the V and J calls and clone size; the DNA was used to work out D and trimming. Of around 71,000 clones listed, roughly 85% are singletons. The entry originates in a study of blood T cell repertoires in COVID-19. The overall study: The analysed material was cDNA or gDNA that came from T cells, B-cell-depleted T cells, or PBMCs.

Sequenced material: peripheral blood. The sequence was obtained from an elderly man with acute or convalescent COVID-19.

The CDR3 DNA sequence: TGTGCCAGCAGTATATCTGACGGAGGGGCACAAGATACGCAGTATTTT. As protein: CASSISDGGAQDTQYF. This rearrangement joins TRBV21-1 to TRBJ2-3; TRBD2, as called in the table, went unchecked against the DNA. TRBV21-1 is tagged as a pseudogene. CDR3 length: 16 amino acids.